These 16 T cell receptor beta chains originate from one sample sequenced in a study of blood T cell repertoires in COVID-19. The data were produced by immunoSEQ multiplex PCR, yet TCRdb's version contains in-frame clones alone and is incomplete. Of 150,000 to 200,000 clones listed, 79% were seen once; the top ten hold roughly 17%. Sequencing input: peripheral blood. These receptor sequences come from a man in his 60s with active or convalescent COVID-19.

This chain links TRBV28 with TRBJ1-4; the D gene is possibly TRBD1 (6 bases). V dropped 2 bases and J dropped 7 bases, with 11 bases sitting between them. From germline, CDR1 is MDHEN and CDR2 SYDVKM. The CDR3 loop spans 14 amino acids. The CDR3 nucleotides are TGTGCCAGCAGTTTAGAGGGGGAAGGTGAAAAACTGTTTTTT. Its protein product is CASSLEGEGEKLFF.

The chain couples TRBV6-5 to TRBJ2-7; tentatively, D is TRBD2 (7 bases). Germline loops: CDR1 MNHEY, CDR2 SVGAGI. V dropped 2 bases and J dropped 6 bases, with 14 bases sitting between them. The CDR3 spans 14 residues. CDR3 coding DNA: TGTGCCAGCAGTTACAGGGGGGAGGGGGGCGAGCAGTACTTC. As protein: CASSYRGEGGEQYF.

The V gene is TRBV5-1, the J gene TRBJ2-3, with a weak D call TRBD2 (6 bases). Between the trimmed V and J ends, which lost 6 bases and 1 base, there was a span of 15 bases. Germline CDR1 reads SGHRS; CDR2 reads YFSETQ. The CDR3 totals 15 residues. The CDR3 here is CASTLLAVGTDTQYF. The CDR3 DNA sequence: TGCGCCAGCACCCTACTAGCAGTAGGCACAGATACGCAGTATTTT.

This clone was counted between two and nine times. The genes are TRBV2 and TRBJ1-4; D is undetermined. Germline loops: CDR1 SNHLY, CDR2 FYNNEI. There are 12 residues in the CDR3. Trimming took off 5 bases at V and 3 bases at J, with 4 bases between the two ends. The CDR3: CASSYSNEKLFF. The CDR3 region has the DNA TGTGCCAGCAGTTACTCTAATGAAAAACTGTTTTTT.

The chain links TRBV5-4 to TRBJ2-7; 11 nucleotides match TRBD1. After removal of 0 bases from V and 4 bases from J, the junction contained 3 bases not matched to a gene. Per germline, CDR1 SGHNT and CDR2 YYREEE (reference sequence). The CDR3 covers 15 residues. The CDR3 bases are TGTGCCAGCAGCTTGGCCGGGACAGGGGGATACGAGCAGTACTTC. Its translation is CASSLAGTGGYEQYF.

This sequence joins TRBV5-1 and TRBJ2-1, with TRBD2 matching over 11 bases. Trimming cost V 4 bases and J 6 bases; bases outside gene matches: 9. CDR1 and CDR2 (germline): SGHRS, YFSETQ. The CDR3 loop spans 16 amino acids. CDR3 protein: CASSRPTSGTTNEQFF. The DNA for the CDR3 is TGCGCCAGCAGCCGGCCGACTAGCGGGACCACCAATGAGCAGTTCTTC.

CDR3 DNA: TGTGCCAGTAGTATCGGGACAGGGGACCCATACGAGCAGTACTTC. Translating it yields CASSIGTGDPYEQYF. The rearrangement uses TRBV19 and TRBJ2-7, with 10 nucleotides matching TRBD1. This CDR3 has 15 residues. Trimming removed 3 bases from V and 4 bases from J; junction bases left unmatched: 6. Germline assignment: CDR1 LNHDA and CDR2 SQIVND (reference sequence).

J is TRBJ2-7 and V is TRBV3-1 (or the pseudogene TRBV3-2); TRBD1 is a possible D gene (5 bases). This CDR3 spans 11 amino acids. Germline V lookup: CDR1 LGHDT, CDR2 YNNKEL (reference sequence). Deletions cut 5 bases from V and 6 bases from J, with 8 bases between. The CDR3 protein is CASSNRGEQYF. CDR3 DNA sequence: TGTGCCAGCAGCAATAGGGGCGAGCAGTACTTC.

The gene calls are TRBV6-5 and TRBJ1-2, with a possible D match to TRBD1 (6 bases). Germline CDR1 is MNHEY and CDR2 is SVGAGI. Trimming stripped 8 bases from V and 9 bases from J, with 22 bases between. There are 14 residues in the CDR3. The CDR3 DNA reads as TGTGCCAGCGCGCAGGGGACGCCCGATGCTCGCTACACCTTC. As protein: CASAQGTPDARYTF.

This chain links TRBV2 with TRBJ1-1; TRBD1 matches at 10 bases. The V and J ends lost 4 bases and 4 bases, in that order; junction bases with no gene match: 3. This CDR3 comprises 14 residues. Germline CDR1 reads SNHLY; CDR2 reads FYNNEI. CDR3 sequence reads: CASSGQGASTEAFF. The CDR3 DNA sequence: TGTGCCAGCAGTGGACAGGGGGCGAGCACTGAAGCTTTCTTT. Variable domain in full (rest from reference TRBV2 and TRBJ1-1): EPEVTQTPSHQVTQMGQEVILRCVPISNHLYFYWYRQILGQKVEFLVSFYNNEISEKSEIFDDQFSVERPDGSNFTLKIRSTKLEDSAMYFCASSGQGASTEAFFGQGTRLTVV.

CDR3 protein: CASSLALTIYEQYF. The CDR3 bases are TGTGCCAGCAGCTTAGCGCTTACTATCTACGAGCAGTACTTC. The chain uses TRBV7-2 and TRBJ2-7, with unresolved D. Germline V CDR1 and CDR2: SGHTA, FQGNSA. Deletions cut 0 bases from V and 3 bases from J, with 9 bases between. The CDR3 is 14 residues long.

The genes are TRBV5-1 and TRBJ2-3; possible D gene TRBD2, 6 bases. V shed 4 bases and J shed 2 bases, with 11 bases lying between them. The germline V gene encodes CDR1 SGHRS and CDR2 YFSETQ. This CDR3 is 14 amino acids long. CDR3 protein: CASSPGVITDTQYF. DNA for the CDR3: TGCGCCAGCAGCCCGGGAGTAATCACAGATACGCAGTATTTT.

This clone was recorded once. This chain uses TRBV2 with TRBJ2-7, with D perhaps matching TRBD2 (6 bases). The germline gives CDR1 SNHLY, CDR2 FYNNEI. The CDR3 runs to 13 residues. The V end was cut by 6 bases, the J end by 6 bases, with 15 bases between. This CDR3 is CASSRRDGLEQYF. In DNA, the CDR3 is TGTGCCAGCAGCCGGCGGGATGGGCTCGAGCAGTACTTC.

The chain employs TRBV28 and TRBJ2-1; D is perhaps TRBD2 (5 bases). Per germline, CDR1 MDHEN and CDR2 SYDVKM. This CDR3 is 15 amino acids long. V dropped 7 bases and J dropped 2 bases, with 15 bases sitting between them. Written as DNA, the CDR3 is TGTGCCAGCAATCCCCCCCACGGGGCCTACAATGAGCAGTTCTTC. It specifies CASNPPHGAYNEQFF. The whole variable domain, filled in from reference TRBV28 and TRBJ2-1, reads DVKVTQSSRYLVKRTGEKVFLECVQDMDHENMFWYRQDPGLGLRLIYFSYDVKMKEKGDIPEGYSVSREKKERFSLILESASTNQTSMYLCASNPPHGAYNEQFFGPGTRLTVL.

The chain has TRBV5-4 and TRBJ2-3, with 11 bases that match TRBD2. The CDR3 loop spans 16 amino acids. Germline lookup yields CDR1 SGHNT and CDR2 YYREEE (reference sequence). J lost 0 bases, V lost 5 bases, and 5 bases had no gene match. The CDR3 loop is CASRGTSGVSTDTQYF. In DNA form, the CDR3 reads TGTGCCAGCAGGGGGACTAGCGGAGTTAGCACAGATACGCAGTATTTT.

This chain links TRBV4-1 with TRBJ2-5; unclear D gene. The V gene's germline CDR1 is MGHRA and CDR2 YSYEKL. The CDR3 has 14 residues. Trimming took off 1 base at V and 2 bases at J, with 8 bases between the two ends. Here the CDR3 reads CASSQANLQETQYF. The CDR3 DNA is TGCGCCAGCAGCCAAGCTAACCTACAAGAGACCCAGTACTTC.